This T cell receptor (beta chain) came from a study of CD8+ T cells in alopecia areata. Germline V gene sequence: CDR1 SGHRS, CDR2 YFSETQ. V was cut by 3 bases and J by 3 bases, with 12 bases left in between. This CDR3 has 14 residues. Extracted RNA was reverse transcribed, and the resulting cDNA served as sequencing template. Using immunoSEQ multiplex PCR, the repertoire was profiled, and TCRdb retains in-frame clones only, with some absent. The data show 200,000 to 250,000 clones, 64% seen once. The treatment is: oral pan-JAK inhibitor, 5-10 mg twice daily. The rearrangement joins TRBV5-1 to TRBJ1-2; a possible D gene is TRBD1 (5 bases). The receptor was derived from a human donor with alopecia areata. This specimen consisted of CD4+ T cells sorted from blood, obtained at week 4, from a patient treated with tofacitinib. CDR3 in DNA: TGCGCCAGCAGCTGGGACCTGGGCGACTATGGCTACACCTTC. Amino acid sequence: CASSWDLGDYGYTF.